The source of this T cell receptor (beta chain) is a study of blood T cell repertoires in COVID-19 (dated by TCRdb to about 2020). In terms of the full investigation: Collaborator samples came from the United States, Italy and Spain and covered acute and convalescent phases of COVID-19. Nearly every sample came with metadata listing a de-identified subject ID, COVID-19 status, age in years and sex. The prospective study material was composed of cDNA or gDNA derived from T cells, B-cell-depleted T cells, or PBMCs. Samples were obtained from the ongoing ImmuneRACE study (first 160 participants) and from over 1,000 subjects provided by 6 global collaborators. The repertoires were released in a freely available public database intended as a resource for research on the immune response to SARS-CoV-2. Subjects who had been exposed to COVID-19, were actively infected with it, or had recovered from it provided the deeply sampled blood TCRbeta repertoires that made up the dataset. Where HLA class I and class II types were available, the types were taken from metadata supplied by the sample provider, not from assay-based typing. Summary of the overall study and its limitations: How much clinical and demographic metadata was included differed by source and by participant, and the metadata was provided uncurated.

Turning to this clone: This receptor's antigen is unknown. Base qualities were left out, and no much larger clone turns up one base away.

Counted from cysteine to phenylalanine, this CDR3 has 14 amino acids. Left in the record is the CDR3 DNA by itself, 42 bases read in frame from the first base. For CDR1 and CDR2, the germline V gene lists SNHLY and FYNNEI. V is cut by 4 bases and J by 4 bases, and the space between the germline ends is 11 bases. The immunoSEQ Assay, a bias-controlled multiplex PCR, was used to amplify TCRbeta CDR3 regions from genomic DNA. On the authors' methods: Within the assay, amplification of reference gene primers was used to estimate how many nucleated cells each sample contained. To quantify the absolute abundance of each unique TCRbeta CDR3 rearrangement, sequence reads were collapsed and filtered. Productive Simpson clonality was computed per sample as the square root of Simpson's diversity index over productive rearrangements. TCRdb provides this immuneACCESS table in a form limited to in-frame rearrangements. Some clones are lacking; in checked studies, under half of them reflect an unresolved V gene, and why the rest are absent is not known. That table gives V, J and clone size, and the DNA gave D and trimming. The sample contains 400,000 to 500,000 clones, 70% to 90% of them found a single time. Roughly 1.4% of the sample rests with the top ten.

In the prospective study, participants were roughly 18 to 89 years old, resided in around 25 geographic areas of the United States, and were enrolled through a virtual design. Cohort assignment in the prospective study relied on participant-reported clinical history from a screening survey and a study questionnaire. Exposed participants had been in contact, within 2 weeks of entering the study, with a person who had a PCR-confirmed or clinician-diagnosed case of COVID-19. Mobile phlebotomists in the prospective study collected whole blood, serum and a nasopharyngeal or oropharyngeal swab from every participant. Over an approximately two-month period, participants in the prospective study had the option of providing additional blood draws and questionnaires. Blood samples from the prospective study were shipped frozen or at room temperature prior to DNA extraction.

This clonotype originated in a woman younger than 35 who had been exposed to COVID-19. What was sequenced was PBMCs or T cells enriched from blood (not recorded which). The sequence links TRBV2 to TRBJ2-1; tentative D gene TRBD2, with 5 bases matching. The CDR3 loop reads CASSVQTGYNEQFF. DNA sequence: TGTGCCAGCAGTGTCCAAACGGGGTACAATGAGCAGTTCTTC.